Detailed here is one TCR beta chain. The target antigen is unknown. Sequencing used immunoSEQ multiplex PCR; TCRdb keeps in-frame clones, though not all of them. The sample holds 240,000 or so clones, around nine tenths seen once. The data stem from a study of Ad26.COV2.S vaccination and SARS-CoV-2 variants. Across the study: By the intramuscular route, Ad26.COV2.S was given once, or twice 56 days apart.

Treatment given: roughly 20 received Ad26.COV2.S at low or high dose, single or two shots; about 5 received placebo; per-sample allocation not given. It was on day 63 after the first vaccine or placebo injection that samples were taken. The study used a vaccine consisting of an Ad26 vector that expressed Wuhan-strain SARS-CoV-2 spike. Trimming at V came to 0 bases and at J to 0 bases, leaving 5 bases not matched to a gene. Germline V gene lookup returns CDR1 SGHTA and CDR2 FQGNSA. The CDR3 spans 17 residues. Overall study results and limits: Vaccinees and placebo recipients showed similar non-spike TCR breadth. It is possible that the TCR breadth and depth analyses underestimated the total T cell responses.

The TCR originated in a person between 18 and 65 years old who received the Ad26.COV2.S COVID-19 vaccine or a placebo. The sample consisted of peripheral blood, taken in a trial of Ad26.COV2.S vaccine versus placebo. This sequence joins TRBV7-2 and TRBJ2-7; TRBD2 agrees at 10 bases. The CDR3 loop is CASSLALAGIVSYEQYF. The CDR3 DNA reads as TGTGCCAGCAGCTTAGCACTAGCGGGGATCGTCTCCTACGAGCAGTACTTC.